The entry below describes one T cell receptor beta chain. Its antigen remains unidentified. CDR3 length: 19 residues. V shed 2 bases and J 5 bases; nucleotides not matched to a gene: 18. Germline loops: CDR1 SGDLS, CDR2 YYNGEE. The data derive from a study of Ad26.COV2.S vaccination and SARS-CoV-2 variants. Produced via immunoSEQ multiplex PCR; TCRdb's table is partial and in-frame only. This sample yields about 350,000 clones, of which about 85% are seen a single time; approximately 3.5% belongs to the top ten. Treatment in this sample: approximately 18 received Ad26.COV2.S at low or high dose, single or two shots; 5 received placebo; per-sample allocation not given. At day 63 after the first vaccine or placebo injection, samples were drawn. General observations from the study: Measurements of TCR breadth and depth may have given underestimates of the total T cell responses. People given the vaccine had a wider spike-specific TCR breadth than placebo recipients did.

This TCR was sampled from a person aged 18 to 59 who received the Ad26.COV2.S COVID-19 vaccine or a placebo. The chain links TRBV9 to TRBJ1-1; 10 nucleotides align to TRBD1. The sequencing used peripheral blood, collected in a trial of Ad26.COV2.S vaccine versus placebo. The CDR3 sequence is CASSVGYPSRQGASTEAFF. The CDR3 bases are TGTGCCAGCAGCGTGGGCTACCCTAGCCGACAGGGGGCCAGTACTGAAGCTTTCTTT.